Sequencing of this T cell receptor beta chain was carried out in a study of shared clonotypes between healthy human individuals. Study information: Each donor's CD8 memory used one plate, CD8 naive two, each CD4 subset three.

As defined, naive CD8 cells were CD45RO-negative and positively selected for CCR7, with terminally differentiated effector memory CD45RA+ cells excluded. General study results and limits: Sampling included only blood; tissue repertoires likely differ. There were few donors, and this limited the genetic and exposure-history diversity represented.

As regards this clone: Its antigen is still unknown.

The CDR3 sequence is 16 residues long. V lost 0 bases and J 2 bases, leaving 11 bases between the germline ends. Germline V gene lookup returns CDR1 MNHNY and CDR2 SVGAGI (reference sequence). Every subset's genomic DNA went evenly onto several immunoSEQ plates. Some clones are missing from TCRdb's copy, which holds only in-frame ones; the method was immunoSEQ multiplex PCR. The data show 1.5 million to 2.5 million clones, approximately 94% seen once. The chain is built from TRBV6-6 and TRBJ2-1, with D possibly being TRBD2 (6 bases). This clonotype was sampled from a man between 18 and 29 years old in good health. The material sequenced was naive CD8+ T cells sorted from blood. The CDR3 region is CASSYSVGLTYNEQFF. In nucleotides, the CDR3 is TGTGCCAGCAGTTACTCGGTAGGACTAACCTACAATGAGCAGTTCTTC.